The T cell receptor beta chain under discussion was sequenced for a study of blood T cell repertoires in COVID-19. Only in-frame clones appear in the TCRdb table, and some are missing; sequencing was by immunoSEQ multiplex PCR. The sample gives 320,000 or so clones, over 75% of which show up once; under 1.3% is in the top ten. This CDR3 contains 15 residues. After removal of 5 bases from V and 1 base from J, the junction contained 8 bases not matched to a gene. The germline V gene encodes CDR1 SGHVS and CDR2 FQNEAQ. Specimen: PBMCs or T cells enriched from blood (not recorded which). This receptor was obtained from a woman under 40 who had recovered from COVID-19. The chain is built from TRBV7-8 and TRBJ2-7; 7 bases line up with TRBD1. CDR3 DNA: TGTGCCAGCAGCACCGACAGGGTATGGTCCTACGAGCAGTACTTC. Its translation: CASSTDRVWSYEQYF.